This T cell receptor beta chain was profiled in a study of monozygotic twins with inflammatory bowel disease. From germline, CDR1 is MNHEY and CDR2 SMNVEV (reference sequence). CDR3 length: 14 residues. No DNA is given; TCRdb re-called the 5' RACE reads and lists each CDR3 protein once. In total, the table holds around 370,000 distinct CDR3 sequences. The receptor was derived from a human donor with ulcerative colitis or Crohn's disease, or a healthy co-twin of an affected twin (not recorded which). Sequenced: blood. V and J are TRBV27 and TRBJ1-1; TCRdb gives TRBD1 as the D gene, but with no DNA this cannot be confirmed. This chain's CDR3 is CASSLPDRLTEAFF.